This T cell receptor beta chain was sequenced during a study of metastatic and nonmetastatic thyroid tumors. Whole-study context: Repertoire comparisons spanned blood and tumor or nodule tissue from malignant and benign thyroid patients.

Overall study results and limits: Significantly higher TCR beta diversity was reportedly seen in malignant thyroid tumors than benign nodules, in blood and tumor.

This clone was detected ten times or more. Its antigen is unknown. Other nucleotide sequences from this sample produce the same CDR3. Original analysis: A classifier for distant metastasis in papillary thyroid cancer was constructed using CDR3 differences observed across clinicopathological groups. TCRdb re-clonotyped the PCR reads via MiXCR. TCRdb, rather than the study authors, made the V and J calls. The table lists approximately 35,000 clones, over 14% of them singletons. The CDR3 totals 13 residues. Germline CDR1 MNHNS, CDR2 SASEGT. Trimming stripped 6 bases from V and 7 bases from J, with 10 bases between. The entire patient cohort was treatment-naive prior to thyroid surgery.

The chain carries TRBV6-1 and TRBJ1-6; perhaps TRBD1 as D (5 bases). Specimen: blood. This clonotype was sampled from a male donor with papillary thyroid cancer or a benign thyroid nodule (not recorded which). Some clones in this sample may be carry-over from other donors' samples. CDR3 region: CASRGRINSPLHF. In DNA form, the CDR3 reads TGTGCCAGCAGGGGACGAATCAATTCACCCCTCCACTTT.